The rows below give T cell receptor beta chains drawn from one sample of a study of CD8+ T cells in alopecia areata. Only in-frame clones appear in the TCRdb table, and some are missing; sequencing was by immunoSEQ multiplex PCR. Of about 110,000 clones listed, approximately 50% are singletons. Sequencing input: NKG2D-low CD8+ T cells sorted from blood. Source of these receptors: a human donor with alopecia areata. The CDR3 runs from the conserved cysteine through the conserved F or W. Clone size, where shown, is once, few, many, or a class for clones that have expanded.

cdr3_length: 14
clone_size: NA
j_call: TRBJ2-7
v_call: TRBV28
cdr3_aa: CASSGDRTSYEQYF

cdr3_length: 17
clone_size: NA
j_call: TRBJ2-5
v_call: TRBV15
cdr3_aa: CATSREALAAYQETQYF

cdr3_length: 16
clone_size: NA
j_call: TRBJ2-1
v_call: TRBV4-1
cdr3_aa: CASSPLGDRIGNEQFF

cdr3_length: 15
clone_size: NA
j_call: TRBJ1-4
v_call: TRBV6-1
cdr3_aa: CASSEQGTTNEKLFF

cdr3_length: 17
clone_size: few
j_call: TRBJ2-5
v_call: TRBV7-9
cdr3_aa: CASSLVVGTSGQETQYF

cdr3_length: 16
clone_size: few
j_call: TRBJ2-2
v_call: TRBV7-8
cdr3_aa: CASSLRGGPNTGELFF

cdr3_length: 12
clone_size: NA
j_call: TRBJ2-1
v_call: TRBV5-1
cdr3_aa: CASSPNLNEQFF

cdr3_length: 14
clone_size: once
j_call: TRBJ2-7
v_call: TRBV4-2
cdr3_aa: CASSHSAAPYEQYF

cdr3_length: 16
clone_size: NA
j_call: TRBJ2-7
v_call: TRBV29-1
cdr3_aa: CSVSQNRDRVFYEQYF

cdr3_length: 13
clone_size: NA
j_call: TRBJ2-7
v_call: TRBV2
cdr3_aa: CASSDSWSYEQYF

cdr3_length: 16
clone_size: NA
j_call: TRBJ2-7
v_call: TRBV28
cdr3_aa: CASSVVGIAGAAEQYF

cdr3_length: 15
clone_size: NA
j_call: TRBJ2-7
v_call: TRBV19
cdr3_aa: CASTARLAGGSEQYF

cdr3_length: 15
clone_size: NA
j_call: TRBJ2-7
v_call: TRBV18
cdr3_aa: CASSPRGTAFDEQYF

cdr3_length: 13
clone_size: NA
j_call: TRBJ2-7
v_call: TRBV5-1
cdr3_aa: CASSLTGPYEQYF

cdr3_length: 12
clone_size: NA
j_call: TRBJ1-1
v_call: TRBV2
cdr3_aa: CARGGTDTEAFF

cdr3_length: 11
clone_size: few
j_call: TRBJ2-5
v_call: TRBV29-1
cdr3_aa: CSVVQRETQYF

cdr3_length: 16
clone_size: NA
j_call: TRBJ1-2
v_call: TRBV7-2
cdr3_aa: CASSLRAPLIRYGYTF

cdr3_length: 12
clone_size: NA
j_call: TRBJ1-1
v_call: TRBV9
cdr3_aa: CASSVDGGEAFF

cdr3_length: 12
clone_size: NA
j_call: TRBJ2-7
v_call: TRBV28
cdr3_aa: CASMDRTYEQYF

cdr3_length: 14
clone_size: few
j_call: NA
v_call: TRBV27
cdr3_aa: CASSIRGQRYEQYF

cdr3_length: 14
clone_size: NA
j_call: TRBJ2-7
v_call: TRBV9
cdr3_aa: CASSVGGSSYEQYF

cdr3_length: 14
clone_size: few
j_call: TRBJ2-5
v_call: TRBV5-6
cdr3_aa: CASSWAAGQETQYF

cdr3_length: 16
clone_size: NA
j_call: TRBJ2-7
v_call: TRBV6-5
cdr3_aa: CASSYGSTGSVYEQYF

cdr3_length: 13
clone_size: NA
j_call: TRBJ2-1
v_call: TRBV28
cdr3_aa: CASSFTRANEQFF

cdr3_length: 12
clone_size: NA
j_call: TRBJ2-3
v_call: TRBV28
cdr3_aa: CASTTRQNTQYF